What follows are 18 T cell receptor beta chains derived from one specimen sequenced in a study of Graves' ophthalmopathy and Graves' hyperthyroidism. Amplifying from RNA transcripts, the study obtained TCR beta CDR3 regions. Amplification began with first-round RT-PCR using HTBI primers, then second-round multiplex PCR was performed. TCRdb used MiXCR to reprocess the multiplex PCR reads, holding one entry per CDR3 protein. The sample yields 900,000 to 1,200,000 distinct CDR3 sequences, about two fifths seen once. The sample consisted of peripheral blood or thyroid tissue (not recorded which). These receptors came from an adult man with Graves' hyperthyroidism.

This clonotype was counted only a few times. This sequence joins TRBV7-8 and TRBJ1-1; 8 nucleotides match TRBD1. V shed 1 base, J shed 1 base, and the junction held 8 bases outside the gene matches. Per the germline V gene, CDR1 is SGHVS and CDR2 is FQNEAQ. The CDR3 spans 17 residues. The CDR3 reads CASSLEADREGNTEAFF. The CDR3, as DNA: TGTGCCAGCAGCTTAGAAGCGGACAGGGAGGGGAACACTGAAGCTTTCTTT.

Of note for this clonotype: A read error is possible here, since a much larger clone lies one base away. The V and J genes are TRBV19 and TRBJ1-5; 11 bases fit TRBD1. CDR1 and CDR2 (germline): LNHDA, SQIVND (reference sequence). The trim removed 4 bases at V and 3 bases at J, leaving 5 bases unmatched. This CDR3 region has 16 residues. The CDR3 bases are TGTGCCAGTAGTAGGAGGACAGGGGGCCCCAATCAGCCCCAGCATTTT. Its translation is CASSRRTGGPNQPQHF.

This clonotype was counted between two and nine times. The chain links TRBV12-3 or TRBV12-4 to TRBJ1-1; D may be TRBD1 (6 bases). The CDR3 spans 13 residues. With 5 bases removed from V and 12 bases from J, the gap between germline ends came to 19 bases. The CDR3 loop reads CASSPSRGGSTFF. The CDR3 nucleotides are TGTGCCAGCAGTCCCTCGCGTGGGGGCTCAACTTTCTTT.

This clonotype was observed many times. CDR3 residues: CSARDPRTGFGNTIYF. The CDR3 coding sequence is TGCAGTGCTAGAGATCCCCGCACAGGGTTCGGAAACACCATATATTTT. V usage is TRBV20-1 and J usage is TRBJ1-3, with D tentatively TRBD1 (6 bases). The V gene lost 0 bases and the J gene lost 4 bases, with 16 bases spanning the gap. This CDR3 has 16 amino acids. Germline V gene sequence: CDR1 DFQATT, CDR2 SNEGSKA (reference sequence).

The V and J genes are TRBV7-6 and TRBJ2-7; the match to TRBD2 covers 8 bases. The V gene end was trimmed by 5 bases and the J gene end by 3 bases; junction bases not matched to a gene: 12. Germline V lookup: CDR1 SGHVS, CDR2 FNYEAQ. The CDR3 covers 16 residues. The CDR3 spells CASSLAKGREGYEQYF. DNA for the CDR3: TGTGCCAGCAGCCTTGCAAAAGGTCGGGAGGGCTACGAGCAGTACTTC.

Regarding this clonotype: The conserved closing phenylalanine or tryptophan is absent in this CDR3, likely reflecting a read error. The chain uses TRBV12-3 or TRBV12-4 and TRBJ1-2; D is possibly TRBD1 (5 bases). V lost 7 bases, J lost 0 bases, and 18 bases lay in between. The CDR3 runs to 16 residues. The DNA for the CDR3 is TGTGCCAGCACCACCCCCGGCCAGGGTTCTAACTATGGCTACACCCTC. As protein: CASTTPGQGSNYGYTL.

This clonotype was seen many times. The chain links TRBV29-1 to TRBJ1-3; the D is unclear. The CDR3 totals 11 residues. Germline V gene sequence: CDR1 SQVTM, CDR2 ANQGSEA. Trimming stripped 6 bases from V and 0 bases from J, with 3 bases between. CDR3 loop: CSVHSGNTIYF. CDR3 bases: TGCAGCGTCCACTCTGGAAACACCATATATTTT.

CDR3 amino acids: CSATGQGNTGELFF. The CDR3 DNA is TGCAGTGCTACGGGACAGGGGAACACCGGGGAGCTGTTTTTT. The chain links TRBV20-1 to TRBJ2-2; 9 bases are a match to TRBD1. This CDR3 region has 14 residues. Germline V CDR1 and CDR2: DFQATT, SNEGSKA (reference sequence). With 4 bases clipped from V and 1 base from J, the junction kept 1 base outside the gene matches.

This clonotype was counted ten times or more. The chain has TRBV7-9 and TRBJ2-5, with TRBD2 matching 8 bases. Unmatched junction bases numbered 1, after V lost 3 bases and J lost 4 bases. The CDR3 consists of 13 residues. CDR1 is SEHNR, CDR2 FQNEAQ, per germline (reference sequence). CDR3 sequence reads: CASSFGLAETQYF. The CDR3 nucleotides are TGTGCCAGCAGCTTCGGACTAGCAGAGACCCAGTACTTC.

This clonotype was observed many times. The chain links TRBV2 to TRBJ1-5; D is possibly TRBD1 (5 bases). Germline V lookup: CDR1 SNHLY, CDR2 FYNNEI. The CDR3 extends over 13 amino acids. With 8 bases removed from V and 8 bases from J, the gap between germline ends came to 16 bases. The CDR3, as DNA: TGTGCCAGCTGGGCCCCCTCGGGGGAGCCCCAGCATTTT. It translates to CASWAPSGEPQHF.

V is TRBV10-3 and J is TRBJ2-7, with TRBD1 identical over 10 bases. V was clipped by 6 bases and J by 6 bases; unmatched bases: 8. The CDR3 runs to 14 residues. The V gene's germline CDR1 is ENHRY and CDR2 SYGVKD. The CDR3 sequence is CAISNRDRGLEQYF. Written as DNA, the CDR3 is TGTGCCATCAGCAATCGGGACAGGGGACTCGAGCAGTACTTC.

In its sample, this clonotype was seen many times. This rearrangement joins TRBV2 to TRBJ2-7; 10 bases are shared with TRBD1. Germline V gene sequence: CDR1 SNHLY, CDR2 FYNNEI. V was pared by 4 bases and J by 2 bases, with 8 bases of the junction left unmatched. The CDR3 runs to 16 residues. The chain's CDR3 is CASSVQWTGGTYEQYF. For the CDR3, the DNA is TGTGCCAGCAGTGTCCAATGGACAGGGGGAACCTACGAGCAGTACTTC.

The DNA for the CDR3 is TGTGCCAGCAGCGGGACAGGAGTTTATAGCAATCAGCCCCAGCATTTT. Translated, it gives CASSGTGVYSNQPQHF. The V and J genes are TRBV12-3 or TRBV12-4 and TRBJ1-5; 8 bases are shared with TRBD1. The CDR3 runs 16 residues. V lost 6 bases and J lost 0; bases outside the gene matches: 7.

The rearrangement uses TRBV6-5 and TRBJ2-2; 7 bases map to TRBD2. Looked up from germline, CDR1 is MNHEY and CDR2 is SVGAGI. The length of the CDR3 is 16 residues. The ends lost 7 bases at V and 3 bases at J; junction bases unmatched: 11. The CDR3 reads CASTPATSQYTGELFF. The DNA of the CDR3 is TGTGCCAGCACCCCGGCGACTAGCCAATACACCGGGGAGCTGTTTTTT.

V gene TRBV28 combines with J gene TRBJ2-7; D perhaps matches TRBD2 (5 bases). The germline gives CDR1 MDHEN, CDR2 SYDVKM. The V gene lost 8 bases and the J gene lost 0 bases, with 8 bases spanning the gap. This CDR3 region has 12 residues. This chain's CDR3 is CASGRYSYEQYF. CDR3 DNA sequence: TGTGCCAGCGGGAGATACTCCTACGAGCAGTACTTC. The variable domain in full, completed from reference TRBV28 and TRBJ2-7, reads DVKVTQSSRYLVKRTGEKVFLECVQDMDHENMFWYRQDPGLGLRLIYFSYDVKMKEKGDIPEGYSVSREKKERFSLILESASTNQTSMYLCASGRYSYEQYFGPGTRLTVT.

In DNA, the CDR3 is TGTGCCAGCAGCGTCCGGCAGGGCCAAGAGACCCAGTACTTC. It encodes CASSVRQGQETQYF. The J gene is TRBJ2-5, the V gene TRBV25-1; possible D gene TRBD1, 5 bases. The CDR3 is 14 residues long. From germline, CDR1 is MGHDK and CDR2 SYGVNS. The ends were cut back, 6 bases at V and 1 base at J, with 12 bases in the middle.

This chain connects TRBV7-3 to TRBJ2-2; possible D gene TRBD2, 6 bases. CDR3 length: 17 amino acids. V gave up 2 bases and J gave up 0 bases, with 13 bases separating them. The germline V gene has CDR1 SGHTA and CDR2 FQGTGA. The CDR3 DNA reads TGTGCCAGCAGCTTAGACCCCGAGCGGGCGAACACCGGGGAGCTGTTTTTT. The encoded protein is CASSLDPERANTGELFF.

As for this clonotype: A much larger clone differs from this one at a single base, so this may be a read error. The V and J genes are TRBV10-3 and TRBJ2-5; the D gene is possibly TRBD2 (7 bases). V was cut by 10 bases and J by 4 bases, with 19 bases left in between. Germline V gene lookup returns CDR1 ENHRY and CDR2 SYGVKD. The CDR3 is 14 amino acids. The CDR3 region is CATRNGGPGETQYF. The CDR3 coding sequence is TGTGCCACCAGAAACGGGGGGCCGGGAGAGACCCAGTACTTC.